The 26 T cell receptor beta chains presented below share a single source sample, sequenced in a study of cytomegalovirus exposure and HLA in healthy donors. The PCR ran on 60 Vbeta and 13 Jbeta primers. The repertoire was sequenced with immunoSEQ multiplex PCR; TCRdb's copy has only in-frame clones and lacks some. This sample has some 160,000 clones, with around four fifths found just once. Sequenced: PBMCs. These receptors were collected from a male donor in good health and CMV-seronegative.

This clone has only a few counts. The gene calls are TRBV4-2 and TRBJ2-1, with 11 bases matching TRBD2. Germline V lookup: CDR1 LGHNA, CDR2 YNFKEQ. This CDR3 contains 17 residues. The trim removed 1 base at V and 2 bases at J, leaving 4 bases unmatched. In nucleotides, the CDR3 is TGTGCCAGCAGCCAAGCCCTAGCGGGAGGCCCCTACAATGAGCAGTTCTTC. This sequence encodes CASSQALAGGPYNEQFF.

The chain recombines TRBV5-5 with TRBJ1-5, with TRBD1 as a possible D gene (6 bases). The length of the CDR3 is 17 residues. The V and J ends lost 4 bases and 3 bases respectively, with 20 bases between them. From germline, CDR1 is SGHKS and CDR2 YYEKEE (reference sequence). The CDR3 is CASSPKLSGTLNQPQHF. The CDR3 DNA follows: TGTGCCAGCAGCCCCAAACTCTCCGGGACACTCAATCAGCCCCAGCATTTT.

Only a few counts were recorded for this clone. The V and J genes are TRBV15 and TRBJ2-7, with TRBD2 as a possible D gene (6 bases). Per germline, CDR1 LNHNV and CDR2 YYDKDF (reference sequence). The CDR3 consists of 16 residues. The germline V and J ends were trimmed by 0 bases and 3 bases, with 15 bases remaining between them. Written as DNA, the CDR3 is TGTGCCACCAGCAGAGATTCCTCGGGACTCCTCTACGAGCAGTACTTC. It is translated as CATSRDSSGLLYEQYF. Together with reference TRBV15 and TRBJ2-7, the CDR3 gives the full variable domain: DAMVIQNPRYQVTQFGKPVTLSCSQTLNHNVMYWYQQKSSQAPKLLFHYYDKDFNNEADTPDNFQSRRPNTSFCFLDIRSPGLGDTAMYLCATSRDSSGLLYEQYFGPGTRLTVT.

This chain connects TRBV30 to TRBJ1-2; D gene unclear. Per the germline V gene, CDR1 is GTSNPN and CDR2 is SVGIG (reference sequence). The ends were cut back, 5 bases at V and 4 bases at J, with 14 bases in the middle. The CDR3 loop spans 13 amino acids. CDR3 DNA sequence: TGTGCCTGGGTTGATGGACTTTCCTATGGCTACACCTTC. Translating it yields CAWVDGLSYGYTF. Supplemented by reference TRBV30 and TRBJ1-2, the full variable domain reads SQTIHQWPATLVQPVGSPLSLECTVEGTSNPNLYWYRQAAGRGLQLLFYSVGIGQISSEVPQNLSASRPQDRQFILSSKKLLLSDSGFYLCAWVDGLSYGYTFGSGTRLTVV.

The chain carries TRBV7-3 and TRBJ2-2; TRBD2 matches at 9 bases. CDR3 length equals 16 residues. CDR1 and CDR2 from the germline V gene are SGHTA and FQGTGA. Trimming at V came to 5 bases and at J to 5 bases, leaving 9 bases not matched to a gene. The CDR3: CASSPGGGARTGELFF. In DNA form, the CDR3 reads TGTGCCAGCAGCCCGGGCGGGGGGGCGCGGACCGGGGAGCTGTTTTTT.

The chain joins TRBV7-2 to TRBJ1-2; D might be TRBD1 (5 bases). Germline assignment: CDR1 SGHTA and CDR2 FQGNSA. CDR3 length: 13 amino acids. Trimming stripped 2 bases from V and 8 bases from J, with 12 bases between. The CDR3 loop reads CASSLTREGGYTF. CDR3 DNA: TGTGCCAGCAGCTTAACCAGGGAGGGGGGCTACACCTTC.

The CDR3 here is CASSVDPNSYEQYF. The CDR3 nucleotides are TGTGCCAGCAGCGTAGATCCAAACTCCTACGAGCAGTACTTC. The gene calls are TRBV9 and TRBJ2-7; D not certain. Germline values: CDR1 SGDLS, CDR2 YYNGEE. CDR3 length equals 14 residues. The V end was cut by 0 bases, the J end by 0 bases, with 7 bases between.

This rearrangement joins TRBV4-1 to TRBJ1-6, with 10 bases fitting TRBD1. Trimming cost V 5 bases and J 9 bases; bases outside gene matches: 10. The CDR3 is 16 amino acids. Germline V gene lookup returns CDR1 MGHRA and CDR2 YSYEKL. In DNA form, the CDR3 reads TGCGCCAGCAGCGAGAGACAGGGGGCGGTTAGTTCACCCCTCCACTTT. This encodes CASSERQGAVSSPLHF.

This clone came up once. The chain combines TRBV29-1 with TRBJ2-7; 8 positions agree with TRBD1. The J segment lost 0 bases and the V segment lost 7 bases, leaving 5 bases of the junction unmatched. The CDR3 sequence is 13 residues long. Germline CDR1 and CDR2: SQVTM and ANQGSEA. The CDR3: CSAATGGSYEQYF. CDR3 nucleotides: TGCAGCGCAGCAACAGGGGGCTCCTACGAGCAGTACTTC.

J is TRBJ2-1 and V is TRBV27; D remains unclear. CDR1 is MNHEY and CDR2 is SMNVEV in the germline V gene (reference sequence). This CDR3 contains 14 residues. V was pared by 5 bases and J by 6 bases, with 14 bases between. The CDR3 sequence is CASSQTLTGNEQFF. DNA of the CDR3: TGTGCCAGCAGTCAGACTCTTACCGGCAATGAGCAGTTCTTC.

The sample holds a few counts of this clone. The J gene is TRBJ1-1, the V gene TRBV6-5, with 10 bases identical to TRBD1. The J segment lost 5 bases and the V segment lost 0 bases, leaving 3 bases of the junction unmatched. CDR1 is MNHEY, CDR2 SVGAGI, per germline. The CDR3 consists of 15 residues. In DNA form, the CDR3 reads TGTGCCAGCAGTTACTCGGGGACAGGGGTAACTGAAGCTTTCTTT. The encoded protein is CASSYSGTGVTEAFF.

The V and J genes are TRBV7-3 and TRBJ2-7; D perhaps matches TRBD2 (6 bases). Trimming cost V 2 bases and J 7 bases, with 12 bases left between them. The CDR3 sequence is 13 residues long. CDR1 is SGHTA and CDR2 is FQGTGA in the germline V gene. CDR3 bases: TGTGCCAGCAGCTTATCGGGGGACGGGGAGCAGTACTTC. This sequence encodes CASSLSGDGEQYF.

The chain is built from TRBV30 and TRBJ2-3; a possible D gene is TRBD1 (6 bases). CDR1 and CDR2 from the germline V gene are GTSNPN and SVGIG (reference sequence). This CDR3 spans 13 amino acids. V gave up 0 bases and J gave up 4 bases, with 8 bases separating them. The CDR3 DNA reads TGTGCCTGGAGTGTACAGGGTGCAGATACGCAGTATTTT. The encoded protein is CAWSVQGADTQYF.

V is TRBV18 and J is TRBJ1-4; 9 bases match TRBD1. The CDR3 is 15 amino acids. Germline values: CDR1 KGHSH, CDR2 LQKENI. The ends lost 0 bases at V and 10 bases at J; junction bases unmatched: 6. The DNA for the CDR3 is TGTGCCAGCTCACCACCGGGACAGGGTAGGGGAAAACTGTTTTTT. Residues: CASSPPGQGRGKLFF.

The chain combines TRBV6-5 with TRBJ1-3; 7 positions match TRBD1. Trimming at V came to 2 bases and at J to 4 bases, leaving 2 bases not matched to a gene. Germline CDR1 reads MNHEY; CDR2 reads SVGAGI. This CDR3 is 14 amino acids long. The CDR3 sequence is CASSYGTVGNTIYF. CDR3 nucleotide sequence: TGTGCCAGCAGTTACGGGACAGTAGGAAACACCATATATTTT.

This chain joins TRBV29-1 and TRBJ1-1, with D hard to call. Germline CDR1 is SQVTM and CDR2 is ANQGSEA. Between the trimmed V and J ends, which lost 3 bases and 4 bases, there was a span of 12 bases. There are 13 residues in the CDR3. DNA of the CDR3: TGCAGCGTTGAGACCGACCGGGTCACTGAAGCTTTCTTT. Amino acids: CSVETDRVTEAFF.

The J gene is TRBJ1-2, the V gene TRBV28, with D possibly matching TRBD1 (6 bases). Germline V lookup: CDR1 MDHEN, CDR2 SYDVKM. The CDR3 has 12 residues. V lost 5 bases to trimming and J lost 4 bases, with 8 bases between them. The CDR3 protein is CASSGTSYGYTF. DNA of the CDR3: TGTGCCAGCAGTGGGACATCCTATGGCTACACCTTC.

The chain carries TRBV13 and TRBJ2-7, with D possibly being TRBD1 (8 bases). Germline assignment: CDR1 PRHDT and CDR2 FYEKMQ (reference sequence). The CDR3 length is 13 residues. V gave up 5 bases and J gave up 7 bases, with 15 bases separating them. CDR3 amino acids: CASSPGQGGEQYF. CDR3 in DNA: TGTGCCAGCAGCCCCGGACAGGGAGGGGAGCAGTACTTC.

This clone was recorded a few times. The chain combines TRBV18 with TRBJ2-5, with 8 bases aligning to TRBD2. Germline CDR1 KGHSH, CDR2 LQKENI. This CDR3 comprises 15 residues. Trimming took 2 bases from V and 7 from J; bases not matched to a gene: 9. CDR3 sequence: CASSPDPAGEGTQYF. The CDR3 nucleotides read TGTGCCAGCTCACCAGATCCAGCGGGGGAGGGGACCCAGTACTTC.

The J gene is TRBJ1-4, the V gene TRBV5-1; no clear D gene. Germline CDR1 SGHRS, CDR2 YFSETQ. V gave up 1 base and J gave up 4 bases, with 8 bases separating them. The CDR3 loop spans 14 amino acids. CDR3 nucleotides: TGCGCCAGCAGCTTGAACAGATTTAATGAAAAACTGTTTTTT. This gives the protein CASSLNRFNEKLFF.

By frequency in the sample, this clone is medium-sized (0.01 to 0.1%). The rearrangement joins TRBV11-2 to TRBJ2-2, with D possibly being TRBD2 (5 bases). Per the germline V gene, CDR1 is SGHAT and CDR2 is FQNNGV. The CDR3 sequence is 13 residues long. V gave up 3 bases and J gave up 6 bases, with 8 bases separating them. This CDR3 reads CASSFGVSGELFF. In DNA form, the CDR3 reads TGTGCCAGCAGCTTCGGGGTGTCCGGGGAGCTGTTTTTT.

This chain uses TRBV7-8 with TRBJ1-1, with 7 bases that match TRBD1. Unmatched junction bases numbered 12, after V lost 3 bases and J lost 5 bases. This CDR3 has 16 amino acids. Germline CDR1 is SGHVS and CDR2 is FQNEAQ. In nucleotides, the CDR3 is TGTGCCAGCAGCTTCCTCTCTACAGGGGTTTGGACTGAAGCTTTCTTT. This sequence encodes CASSFLSTGVWTEAFF.

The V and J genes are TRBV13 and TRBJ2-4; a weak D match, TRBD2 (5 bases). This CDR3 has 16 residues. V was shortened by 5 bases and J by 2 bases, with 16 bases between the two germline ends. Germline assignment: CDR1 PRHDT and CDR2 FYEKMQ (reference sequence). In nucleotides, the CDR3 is TGTGCCAGCAGCCTCCTGAGGGCGGTATCCAAAAACATTCAGTACTTC. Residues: CASSLLRAVSKNIQYF.

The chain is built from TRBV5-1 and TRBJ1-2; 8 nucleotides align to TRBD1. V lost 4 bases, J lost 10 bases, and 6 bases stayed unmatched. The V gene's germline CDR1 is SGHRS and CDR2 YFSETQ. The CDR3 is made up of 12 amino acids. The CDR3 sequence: CASSLTGDVYTF. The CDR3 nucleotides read TGCGCCAGCAGCCTGACAGGGGATGTCTACACCTTC.

In DNA, the CDR3 is TGTGCCAGCAGTTACTGGACAGCTAAATCGAACACCGGGGAGCTGTTTTTT. This gives the protein CASSYWTAKSNTGELFF. The chain employs TRBV7-9 and TRBJ2-2; D is possibly TRBD1 (6 bases). The CDR3 totals 17 residues. The V and J ends lost 6 bases and 0 bases respectively, with 17 bases between them. Germline V CDR1 and CDR2: SEHNR, FQNEAQ (reference sequence).

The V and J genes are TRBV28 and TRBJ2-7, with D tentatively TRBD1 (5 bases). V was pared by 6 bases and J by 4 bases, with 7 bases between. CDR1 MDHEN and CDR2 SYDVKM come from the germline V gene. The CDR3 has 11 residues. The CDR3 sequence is CASSQGYEQYF. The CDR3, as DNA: TGTGCCAGCAGCCAGGGATACGAGCAGTACTTC.